Described below is a single T cell receptor (beta chain) sequence and its context. CDR1 KGHSH and CDR2 LQKENI come from the germline V gene. The CDR3 extends over 18 amino acids. V gave up 1 base and J gave up 0 bases; unmatched junction bases: 10. These data belong to a study of technical replicates of blood from a few donors. Assay: immunoSEQ multiplex PCR; the TCRdb copy retains only in-frame clones and omits some. Of more than 65,000 clones listed, 91% are singletons. The chain is built from TRBV18 and TRBJ2-7; 9 positions agree with TRBD1. The TCR originated in a human donor in good health. Some clones in this sample may be carry-over from other donors' samples. The sequenced sample was T cells isolated from PBMCs. The CDR3 coding sequence is TGTGCCAGCTCACCACTCCTTGGGACAGGGCGGAGCTCCTACGAGCAGTACTTC. Residues: CASSPLLGTGRSSYEQYF.